Following are 22 T cell receptor beta chains from one sample sequenced in a study of T cell changes during pregnancy in multiple sclerosis. TCRdb's copy holds only in-frame clones and misses some; the assay was immunoSEQ multiplex PCR. The data hold under 45,000 clones, with 80% to 95% observed a single time. This specimen was CD4+ T cells from peripheral blood mononuclear cells, taken in the first trimester of pregnancy. These TCRs come from a female donor with multiple sclerosis, enrolled in a pregnancy study.

The chain recombines TRBV6-5 with TRBJ2-1, with D possibly being TRBD2 (5 bases). The V gene's germline CDR1 is MNHEY and CDR2 SVGAGI. CDR3 length: 13 residues. V lost 6 bases and J 8 bases, leaving 14 bases between the germline ends. The chain's CDR3 is CASRHRGGDEQFF. The CDR3 nucleotides read TGTGCCAGCAGACATCGAGGAGGCGATGAGCAGTTCTTC.

This rearrangement joins TRBV14 to TRBJ2-7; maybe TRBD1 (6 bases). V lost 0 bases and J 2 bases, leaving 14 bases between the germline ends. Germline CDR1 reads SGHDN; CDR2 reads FVKESK. This CDR3 region has 16 residues. This chain's CDR3 is CASSQEQETGTYEQYF. As DNA, the CDR3 is TGTGCCAGCAGCCAAGAGCAAGAGACAGGAACCTACGAGCAGTACTTC.

The chain uses TRBV5-4 and TRBJ2-7, with D possibly matching TRBD1 (6 bases). The CDR3 is 14 amino acids. V shed 2 bases and J shed 0 bases, with 9 bases lying between them. The germline gives CDR1 SGHNT, CDR2 YYREEE (reference sequence). The CDR3 reads CASSFRGGSYEQYF. CDR3 coding DNA: TGTGCCAGCAGCTTCCGAGGGGGCTCCTACGAGCAGTACTTC. The full variable domain, completed using reference TRBV5-4 and TRBJ2-7, is ETGVTQSPTHLIKTRGQQVTLRCSSQSGHNTVSWYQQALGQGPQFIFQYYREEENGRGNFPPRFSGLQFPNYSSELNVNALELDDSALYLCASSFRGGSYEQYFGPGTRLTVT.

Here the CDR3 DNA reads TGTGCCTGGAGTAACCGGGACGAGCAGTACTTC. It codes for CAWSNRDEQYF. The V call is TRBV30, the J call TRBJ2-7, with D hard to call. Trimming cost V 2 bases and J 5 bases, with 7 bases left between them. CDR3 length: 11 amino acids. Germline values: CDR1 GTSNPN, CDR2 SVGIG (reference sequence).

The chain combines TRBV19 with TRBJ1-1; D may be TRBD1 (6 bases). Germline V gene sequence: CDR1 LNHDA, CDR2 SQIVND (reference sequence). This CDR3 spans 14 amino acids. Trimming took 7 bases from V and 2 from J, leaving 14 bases between them. The CDR3 DNA is TGTGCCAGTAAGATGGCAGGGGACAACACTGAAGCTTTCTTT. The encoded protein is CASKMAGDNTEAFF.

This rearrangement joins TRBV14 to TRBJ2-5; TRBD2 matches at 13 bases. V was pared by 5 bases and J by 6 bases, with 6 bases of the junction left unmatched. This CDR3 has 15 amino acids. Germline CDR1 SGHDN, CDR2 FVKESK. CDR3 sequence (DNA): TGTGCCAGCAGCAGCTGGACTAGCGGGAGAAAGACCCAGTACTTC. Translating gives CASSSWTSGRKTQYF.

The rearrangement uses TRBV21-1 and TRBJ1-1; the listed D gene, TRBD1, was not tested against the DNA. TRBV21-1 is a pseudogene locus. The CDR3 runs 15 residues. CDR3 DNA sequence: TGTGCCAGCAGCAAAGTGGCAGAAATGAACACTGAAGCTTTCTTT. It is translated as CASSKVAEMNTEAFF.

The chain has TRBV6-1 and TRBJ1-3; perhaps TRBD1 as D (6 bases). Per the germline V gene, CDR1 is MNHNS and CDR2 is SASEGT. V lost 0 bases to trimming and J lost 4 bases, with 10 bases between them. This CDR3 is 15 amino acids long. CDR3 nucleotide sequence: TGTGCCAGCAGTGAAGCGCCAGGGGCAGGAAACACCATATATTTT. Translating it yields CASSEAPGAGNTIYF.

The chain combines TRBV29-1 with TRBJ1-2; no clear D. CDR1 and CDR2 from the germline V gene are SQVTM and ANQGSEA. The CDR3 is 13 residues long. V was clipped by 0 bases and J by 4 bases, with 9 bases between them. In nucleotides, the CDR3 is TGCAGCGTTGAAGATCCGGGAAGCTATGGCTACACCTTC. It encodes CSVEDPGSYGYTF.

This CDR3 is CASSETARETQYF. As DNA, the CDR3 is TGTGCCAGCAGCGAAACAGCTCGGGAGACCCAGTACTTC. The chain couples TRBV5-4 to TRBJ2-5; no definite D call. The V and J ends lost 4 bases and 5 bases respectively, with 12 bases between them. CDR1 and CDR2 from the germline V gene are SGHNT and YYREEE (reference sequence). CDR3 length: 13 amino acids.

The rearrangement uses TRBV11-2 and TRBJ2-7, with TRBD2 as a possible D gene (5 bases). The V and J ends lost 1 base and 4 bases respectively, with 8 bases between them. CDR3 length: 13 residues. From germline, CDR1 is SGHAT and CDR2 FQNNGV. The CDR3 DNA follows: TGTGCCAGCAGCTTAGGAAAGCGGTACGAGCAGTACTTC. Translated, it gives CASSLGKRYEQYF.

This clone was observed a single time. The V call is TRBV5-8, the J call TRBJ2-7, with D perhaps TRBD2 (6 bases). Germline V lookup: CDR1 SGHTS, CDR2 YDEGEE. The CDR3 is 13 amino acids. V lost 6 bases and J lost 2, with 12 bases in between. The chain's CDR3 is CASTEGGPYEQYF. The CDR3 coding sequence is TGTGCCAGCACTGAGGGAGGCCCCTACGAGCAGTACTTC.

With respect to this clone: The junction differs from germline at one of its ends, possibly a read error. This chain connects TRBV7-7 to TRBJ2-6, with TRBD2 as a possible D gene (6 bases). CDR1 is SSHAT, CDR2 FNYEAQ, per germline (reference sequence). The CDR3 has 15 residues. The CDR3 DNA reads TGTGCTAGCAGCTTAGGAGGGTCAGGGGCCAACGTCCTGACTTTC. This translates into CASSLGGSGANVLTF.

The chain recombines TRBV4-2 with TRBJ2-7; weak D call: TRBD2 (6 bases). The V gene lost 1 base and the J gene lost 5 bases, with 15 bases spanning the gap. Germline loops: CDR1 LGHNA, CDR2 YNFKEQ. The CDR3 contains 15 residues. CDR3 loop: CASSQGGSGKHEQYF. The CDR3 coding sequence is TGTGCCAGCAGCCAAGGAGGTAGCGGCAAACACGAGCAGTACTTC.

The V and J genes are TRBV4-2 and TRBJ2-1; 13 nucleotides align to TRBD2. V lost 0 bases, J lost 1 base, and 6 bases stayed unmatched. Germline assignment: CDR1 LGHNA and CDR2 YNFKEQ. The CDR3 sequence is 19 residues long. This CDR3 reads CASSQDPLAGGGSYNEQFF. The CDR3 nucleotides are TGTGCCAGCAGCCAAGATCCACTAGCGGGAGGGGGGTCCTACAATGAGCAGTTCTTC.

The chain is built from TRBV19 and TRBJ2-1; D perhaps matches TRBD1 (5 bases). Germline V gene data show CDR1 as LNHDA and CDR2 as SQIVND (reference sequence). V was clipped by 3 bases and J by 9 bases, with 15 bases between them. CDR3 length: 14 amino acids. This CDR3 reads CASSIRLSDTEQFF. The CDR3 nucleotides read TGTGCCAGTAGTATCAGACTCTCGGACACTGAGCAGTTCTTC.

J is TRBJ1-1 and V is TRBV6-4; weak D call: TRBD1 (6 bases). CDR3 length equals 11 residues. Germline V lookup: CDR1 MRHNA, CDR2 SNTAGT. V lost 10 bases and J lost 4, with 10 bases in between. DNA of the CDR3: TGTGCCATCCCCAGGGGCACTGAAGCTTTCTTT. This codes for CAIPRGTEAFF.

The V call is TRBV5-8, the J call TRBJ2-5; 9 bases fit TRBD2. Germline V CDR1 and CDR2: SGHTS, YDEGEE. The V gene end was trimmed by 0 bases and the J gene end by 4 bases; junction bases not matched to a gene: 7. This CDR3 spans 16 amino acids. Written as DNA, the CDR3 is TGTGCCAGCAGCTTGGCCGGTAGCGGGAGAGGAGAGACCCAGTACTTC. Translated, it gives CASSLAGSGRGETQYF.

V usage is TRBV7-8 and J usage is TRBJ2-5, with D uncertain. Trimming took 1 base from V and 2 from J, leaving 8 bases between them. The CDR3 contains 14 residues. The germline gives CDR1 SGHVS, CDR2 FQNEAQ. The CDR3 here is CASSLVGSQETQYF. The CDR3 nucleotides are TGTGCCAGCAGCTTAGTTGGCAGTCAAGAGACCCAGTACTTC.

This clone is a singleton in its sample. The chain is built from TRBV19 and TRBJ2-1; no reliable D call. V lost 8 bases, J lost 10 bases, and 12 bases lay in between. CDR1 is LNHDA and CDR2 is SQIVND in the germline V gene (reference sequence). The CDR3 contains 11 residues. The CDR3 region is CASSTSGEQFF. The CDR3 DNA is TGTGCCAGTTCCACGTCCGGGGAGCAGTTCTTC.

This chain uses TRBV9 with TRBJ2-1; TRBD2 matches 7 bases. Unmatched junction bases numbered 8, after V lost 0 bases and J lost 5 bases. CDR3 size: 16 residues. In germline, CDR1 is SGDLS, CDR2 YYNGEE. CDR3 amino acids: CASSVAGGPSHNEQFF. DNA for the CDR3: TGTGCCAGCAGCGTAGCGGGAGGACCTAGCCACAATGAGCAGTTCTTC.

CDR3 coding DNA: TGTGCCAGTAGTATAGTAGCGGGTTCTGGGGCCAACGTCCTGACTTTC. Protein: CASSIVAGSGANVLTF. V and J are TRBV19 and TRBJ2-6, with 7 bases fitting TRBD2. The CDR3 loop spans 16 amino acids. Germline CDR1 reads LNHDA; CDR2 reads SQIVND (reference sequence). The J segment lost 1 base and the V segment lost 1 base, leaving 1 base of the junction unmatched.